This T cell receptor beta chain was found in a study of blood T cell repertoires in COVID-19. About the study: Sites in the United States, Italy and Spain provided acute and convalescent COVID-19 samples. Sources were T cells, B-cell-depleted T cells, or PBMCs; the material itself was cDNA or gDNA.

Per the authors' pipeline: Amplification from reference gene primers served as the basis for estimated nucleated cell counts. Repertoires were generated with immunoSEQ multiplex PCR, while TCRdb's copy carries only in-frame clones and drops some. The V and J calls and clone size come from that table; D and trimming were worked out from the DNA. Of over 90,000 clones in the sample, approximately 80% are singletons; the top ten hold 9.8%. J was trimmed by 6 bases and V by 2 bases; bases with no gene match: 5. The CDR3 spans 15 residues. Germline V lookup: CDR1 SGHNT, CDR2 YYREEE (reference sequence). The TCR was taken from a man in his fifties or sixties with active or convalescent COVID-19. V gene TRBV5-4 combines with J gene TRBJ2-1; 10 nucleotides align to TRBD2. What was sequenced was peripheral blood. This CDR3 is CASSFPSGSRNEQFF. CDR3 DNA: TGTGCCAGCAGCTTCCCTAGCGGGAGTCGCAATGAGCAGTTCTTC.